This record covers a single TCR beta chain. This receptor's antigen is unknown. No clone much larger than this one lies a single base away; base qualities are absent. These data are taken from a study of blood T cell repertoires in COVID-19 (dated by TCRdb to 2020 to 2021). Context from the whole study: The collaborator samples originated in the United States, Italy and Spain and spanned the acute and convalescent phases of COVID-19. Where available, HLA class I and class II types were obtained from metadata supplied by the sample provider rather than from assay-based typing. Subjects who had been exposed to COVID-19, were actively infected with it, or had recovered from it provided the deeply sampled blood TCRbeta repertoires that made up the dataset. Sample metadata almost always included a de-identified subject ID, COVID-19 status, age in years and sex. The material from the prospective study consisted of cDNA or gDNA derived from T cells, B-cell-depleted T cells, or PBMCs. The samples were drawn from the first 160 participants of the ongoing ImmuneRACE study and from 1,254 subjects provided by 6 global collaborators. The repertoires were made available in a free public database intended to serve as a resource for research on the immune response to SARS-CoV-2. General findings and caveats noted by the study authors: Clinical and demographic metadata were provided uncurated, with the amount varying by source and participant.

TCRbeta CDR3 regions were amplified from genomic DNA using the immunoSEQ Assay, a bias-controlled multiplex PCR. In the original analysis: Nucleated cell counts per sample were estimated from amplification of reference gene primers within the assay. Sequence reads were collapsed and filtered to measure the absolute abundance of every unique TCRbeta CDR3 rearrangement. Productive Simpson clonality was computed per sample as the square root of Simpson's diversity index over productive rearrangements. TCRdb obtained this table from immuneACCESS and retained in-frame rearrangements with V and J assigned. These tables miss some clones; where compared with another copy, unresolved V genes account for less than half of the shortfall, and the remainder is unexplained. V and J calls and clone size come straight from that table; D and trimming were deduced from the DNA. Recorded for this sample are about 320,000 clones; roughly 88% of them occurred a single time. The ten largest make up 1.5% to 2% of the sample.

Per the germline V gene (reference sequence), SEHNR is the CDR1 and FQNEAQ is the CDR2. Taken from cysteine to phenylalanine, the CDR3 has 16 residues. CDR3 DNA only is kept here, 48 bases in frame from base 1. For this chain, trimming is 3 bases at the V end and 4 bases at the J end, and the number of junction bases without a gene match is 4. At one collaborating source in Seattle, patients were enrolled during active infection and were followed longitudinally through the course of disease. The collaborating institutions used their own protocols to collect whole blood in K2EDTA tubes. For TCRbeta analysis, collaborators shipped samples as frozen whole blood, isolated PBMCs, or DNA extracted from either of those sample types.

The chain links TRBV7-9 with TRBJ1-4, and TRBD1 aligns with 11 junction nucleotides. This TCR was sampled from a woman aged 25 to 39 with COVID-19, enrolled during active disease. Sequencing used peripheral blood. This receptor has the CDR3 CASSFGTGGFNEKLFF. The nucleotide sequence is TGTGCCAGCAGCTTCGGGACAGGGGGGTTTAATGAAAAACTGTTTTTT.